This record covers a single T cell receptor (beta chain). The sample belongs to a study of blood T cell repertoires in COVID-19. Whole-study context: The origin of the acute and convalescent COVID-19 samples was the United States, Italy and Spain. The analysed material was cDNA or gDNA that came from T cells, B-cell-depleted T cells, or PBMCs.

Authors' data handling: Amplification of reference gene primers was used by the study to estimate nucleated cell counts. Profiled with immunoSEQ multiplex PCR; TCRdb holds only in-frame clones, not every one. From that table come the V and J calls and clone size; the DNA was used to work out D and trimming. Among 70,000 to 100,000 clones, 88% were seen once, and the ten largest hold 4.8%. Trimming cost V 4 bases and J 2 bases, with 12 bases left between them. Germline V gene data show CDR1 as LNHDA and CDR2 as SQIVND (reference sequence). CDR3 length equals 15 residues. The rearrangement uses TRBV19 and TRBJ1-5; D not certain. The specimen sequenced was peripheral blood. This clonotype was obtained from a woman aged 80 or over with active COVID-19. The CDR3 spells CASSNLDSGNQPQHF. The CDR3 nucleotides are TGTGCCAGTAGTAACCTCGACTCGGGCAATCAGCCCCAGCATTTT.